The sequence of this T cell receptor (beta chain) was determined in a study of T cells in localized non-small cell lung cancer. By proportion, this clone is medium-sized. What it recognizes is unknown. TCRdb's table, derived via immunoSEQ multiplex PCR, lists solely in-frame clones and lacks some. The sample yields some 2,900 clones, 20% to 25% seen once. Germline CDR1 and CDR2: ENHRY and SYGVKD. CDR3 length equals 17 residues. V lost 0 bases and J lost 5, with 19 bases in between. Adjacent lung tissue lacking atypia was obtained at a distance of at least 2 cm from the tumor margin. Regarding the study as a whole: Detection in adjacent lung was observed for a median 57 of the top 100 tumor clones. Longer overall survival accompanied higher blood T cell density. Clonality peaked in uninvolved adjacent lung rather than tumor.

J is TRBJ2-5 and V is TRBV10-3, with D perhaps being TRBD1 or TRBD2 (6 bases each). Source: normal lung tissue next to the tumor, taken before any cancer treatment. The receptor comes from a woman aged 40-75 years with stage I lung adenocarcinoma. For the CDR3, the DNA is TGTGCCATCAGTGAGTCGAGCATCCCGGGGGCGGGGGAGACCCAGTACTTC. Its translation: CAISESSIPGAGETQYF.